This is a list of T cell receptor beta chains from one sample in a study of T-cell reconstitution after alpha-beta-depleted transplantation in children. TCRdb itself ran the PCR reads through MiXCR, one entry per CDR3 protein. The sample contains 700,000 to 950,000 distinct CDR3 sequences, about 15% of which appear only once. Specimen: PBMCs, mostly from graft donor cells, collected 360 days after TCRalphabeta/CD19-depleted stem cell transplant. The receptor source for this set is a male patient under 18 who had a stem cell transplant for acute lymphoblastic leukemia, so the T cells may come from the graft donor. Both conserved end residues are part of each CDR3. A D gene is named only where the DNA matches it firmly. Only some rows state a clone size, as once, few, many or a class for expanded clones.

clone_size	d_call	v_call	j_call	cdr3_nt	cdr3_aa
.	.	TRBV29-1	TRBJ2-2	TGCAGCGTACCAAGAGCGAACACCGGGGAGCTGTTTTTT	CSVPRANTGELFF
.	TRBD2	TRBV4-1	TRBJ2-1	TGCGCCAGCAGCCAAGATCCCTGGACTAGCGGGATGGGATCGGCCAAGTTCTTC	CASSQDPWTSGMGSAKFF
many	.	TRBV7-9	TRBJ2-2	TGTGCCAGCAGCTTCCTAACAGGGACCGGGGAGCTGTTTTTT	CASSFLTGTGELFF
few	TRBD1	TRBV20-1	TRBJ1-2	TGCAGTGCTCTAAAAGGGCCGGACAGGGAAAAGGGCTACACCTTC	CSALKGPDREKGYTF
many	.	TRBV12-3/TRBV12-4	TRBJ1-1	TGTGCCAGCAGTTTTTCACTGAACACTGAAGCTTTCTTT	CASSFSLNTEAFF
few	TRBD2	TRBV3-1	TRBJ2-5	TGTGCCAGCAGCGTAAGCGGGAGAGGTTTGGAGACCCAGTACTTC	CASSVSGRGLETQYF
.	.	TRBV20-1	TRBJ2-7	TGCAGTGCTAGCAGGGCTAGTCCGCCCTACGAGCAGTACTTC	CSASRASPPYEQYF
.	TRBD2	TRBV5-6	TRBJ2-3	TGTGCCAGCAGCTTTAGGTTAAATGCGGGAGGAGATACGCAGTATTTT	CASSFRLNAGGDTQYF
.	.	TRBV5-1	TRBJ2-3	TGCGCCAGCAGCTCTAAGACTAGTTCCGATACGCAGTATTTT	CASSSKTSSDTQYF
.	.	TRBV10-3	TRBJ2-7	TGTGCCATCAGTGACGGAACACAGACCTACGAGCAGTACTTC	CAISDGTQTYEQYF
few	.	TRBV11-1	TRBJ1-1	TGTGCCAGCAGCTTAGCAGTCCGGGCTGAAGCTTTCTTT	CASSLAVRAEAFF
few	.	TRBV29-1	TRBJ1-2	TGCAGCGTTGAAGATGGGCTTGGGGGTGGCTACACCTTC	CSVEDGLGGGYTF
few	.	TRBV15	TRBJ2-3	TGTGCCACCGCTACAGGACTCCTTGGAGATACGCAGTATTTT	CATATGLLGDTQYF
few	TRBD2	TRBV4-1	TRBJ2-3	TGCGCCAGCAGCCAAGTGGTGACTAGCGGGGCTAGCACAGATACGCAGTATTTT	CASSQVVTSGASTDTQYF
.	.	TRBV10-3	TRBJ2-7	TGTGCCATCAGTGAAGACAGCCTCTCCTACGAGCAGTACTTC	CAISEDSLSYEQYF
few	TRBD2	TRBV10-3	TRBJ2-3	TGTGCCATCATGGGGAGGGAGACAGATACGCAGTATTTT	CAIMGRETDTQYF